This T cell receptor (beta chain) came from a study of identical twins. TCRdb re-analysed the 5' RACE reads in MiXCR, keeping a single row per CDR3 protein. The sample consists of hundreds of thousands of distinct CDR3 sequences, 20% to 25% of them appearing once. These data also formed part of another study, on yellow fever vaccine responses in identical twins.

The sequenced material came from CD4+ T cells sorted from blood. The receptor comes from a young woman in good health.

CDR3 loop: CASRGDRLTGELFF. In DNA, the CDR3 is TGTGCCAGCAGGGGGGACAGACTCACCGGGGAGCTGTTTTTT. The chain links TRBV2 to TRBJ2-2; 7 bases map to TRBD1. Germline V gives CDR1 SNHLY, CDR2 FYNNEI. The CDR3 consists of 14 residues. V lost 6 bases, J lost 4 bases, and 5 bases stayed unmatched.